Listed below are T cell receptor beta chains from one sample, sequenced in a study of early stage breast cancer tumors. Profiled with immunoSEQ multiplex PCR; TCRdb holds only in-frame clones, not every one. The sample includes more than 65,000 clones, 80% of them seen just once. The sequencing sample was made of blood. These receptors were taken from a person in their 40s with breast cancer. Each CDR3 is given with its conserved first and last residue. A D gene is named only where the DNA matches it firmly. The listing skips clone size in some rows; elsewhere it reads once, few, many or a size class.

. | TRBD2 | TRBJ2-3 | TRBV29-1 | TGCACCTTTACGGGAGGCAGCACAGATACGCAGTATTTT | CTFTGGSTDTQYF
. | . | TRBJ2-7 | TRBV20-1 | TGCAGTGCTAGCGGGCCCTACGAGCAGTACTTC | CSASGPYEQYF
. | TRBD1 | TRBJ1-4 | TRBV6-6 | TGTGCCAGCAGTTACCTAGGGGGCCCGCTGTTTTTT | CASSYLGGPLFF
. | TRBD1 | TRBJ1-2 | TRBV6-4 | TGTGCCAATCGACAGGGGGCGTACTATGGCTACACCTTC | CANRQGAYYGYTF
. | . | TRBJ2-3 | TRBV4-1 | TGCGCCAGCAGCCTATCCGGGACTAGCACAGATACGCAGTATTTT | CASSLSGTSTDTQYF
. | TRBD2 | TRBJ2-5 | TRBV14 | TGTGCCAGCAGCCAAGATCTAGCGGGATTCCCAGAGACCCAGTACTTC | CASSQDLAGFPETQYF
. | . | TRBJ2-6 | TRBV6-5 | TGTGCCAGCAGTTACGAAGGGAATGGGGCCAACGTCCTGACTTTC | CASSYEGNGANVLTF
. | . | TRBJ1-5 | TRBV28 | TGTGCCAGCAGTTTAGGGGTGGGGCTTAATCAGCCCCAGCATTTT | CASSLGVGLNQPQHF
. | . | TRBJ1-1 | TRBV7-6 | TGTGCCAGCAGCTTAAAAGGGGGGACTGAAGCTTTCTTT | CASSLKGGTEAFF
few | . | TRBJ1-2 | TRBV4-1 | TGCGCCAGCAGCCAAGAACGGGTAGGAATGGGCTATGGCTACACCTTC | CASSQERVGMGYGYTF
. | . | TRBJ2-5 | TRBV21-1 | TGTGCCAGCAGTTTAACTAGCGGAGAAGAGACCCAGTACTTC | CASSLTSGEETQYF
. | . | TRBJ1-5 | TRBV18 | TGTGCCAGCTCACCCCGAGAAGGGGCCTCCGGTTTGCCCCAGCATTTT | CASSPREGASGLPQHF
. | . | TRBJ2-1 | TRBV1 | TGCACCAGCAGCCTAAGAGGGGAGCAGTTCTTC | CTSSLRGEQFF
. | TRBD1 | TRBJ2-7 | TRBV27 | TGTGCCAGCAGTTTGACCGGGACAGGGCTATTCTACGAGCAGTACTTC | CASSLTGTGLFYEQYF
. | . | TRBJ2-7 | TRBV18 | TGTGCCAGCTCACCACGTCAAGGGTACGAGCAGTACTTC | CASSPRQGYEQYF
. | TRBD2 | TRBJ2-7 | TRBV18 | TGTGCCAGCTCCCAGGGAGGGCCCTACGAGCAGTACTTC | CASSQGGPYEQYF
few | . | TRBJ2-7 | TRBV7-8 | TGTGCCAGCTCCGCCCTGGGACACCTGTACGAGCAGTACTTC | CASSALGHLYEQYF
. | . | TRBJ2-7 | TRBV6-1 | TGTGCCAGCAGTCGAGATCGCGAGCAGTACTTC | CASSRDREQYF
. | TRBD1 | TRBJ1-1 | TRBV7-9 | TGTGCCAGCAGCTCGGGACAGGGGGCACCGACGGCTTTCTTT | CASSSGQGAPTAFF
. | TRBD2 | TRBJ2-1 | TRBV27 | TGTGCCAGCAGCAAACCGGGACTAGCGAACAATGAGCAGTTCTTC | CASSKPGLANNEQFF
. | TRBD1 | TRBJ2-7 | TRBV18 | TGTGCCAGCTCGTCTTCCGGGACAGTGGCTATCGAGCAGTACTTC | CASSSSGTVAIEQYF